A single sample is the source of the 6 T cell receptor beta chains below, sequenced in a study of chemoradiotherapy in HPV16-positive cancers. Here immunoSEQ multiplex PCR was the method, and the copy in TCRdb shows in-frame clones only, minus some. Seen here are about 11,000 clones, 65% to 80% observed once, and the top ten hold about 2.2%. Specimen collection occurred from a patient who underwent chemoradiotherapy. The origin of the receptors is a human donor with HPV-associated anogenital cancer.

V gene TRBV10-3 combines with J gene TRBJ1-3, with no clear D. Germline CDR1 reads ENHRY; CDR2 reads SYGVKD. The CDR3 covers 11 residues. The germline V and J ends were trimmed by 7 bases and 4 bases, with 5 bases remaining between them. The CDR3 DNA reads TGTGCCATCATGGGGGGAAACACCATATATTTT. This gives the protein CAIMGGNTIYF.

CDR3 loop: CASKDLRVNTEAFF. The CDR3 DNA sequence: TGTGCCAGCAAAGATCTTAGGGTTAACACTGAAGCTTTCTTT. The chain carries TRBV6-1 and TRBJ1-1; D is unclear. Germline V gene lookup returns CDR1 MNHNS and CDR2 SASEGT. The ends were cut back, 7 bases at V and 2 bases at J, with 14 bases in the middle. CDR3 length: 14 residues.

This clone was seen a single time. V and J are TRBV5-1 and TRBJ1-3; a possible D gene is TRBD1 (6 bases). Trimming removed 0 bases at V and 3 bases at J, with 13 bases between. This CDR3 spans 16 amino acids. Germline loops: CDR1 SGHRS, CDR2 YFSETQ. The CDR3 DNA follows: TGCGCCAGCAGCTTGGCGGGGGGCCGGAGTGGAAACACCATATATTTT. Protein: CASSLAGGRSGNTIYF.

The chain carries TRBV9 and TRBJ1-5; 9 bases are shared with TRBD1. After removal of 0 bases from V and 6 bases from J, the junction contained 1 base not matched to a gene. The CDR3 loop spans 14 amino acids. Germline CDR1 SGDLS, CDR2 YYNGEE. This chain's CDR3 is CASSVAGQGQPQHF. DNA of the CDR3: TGTGCCAGCAGCGTAGCGGGACAGGGTCAGCCCCAGCATTTT.

V usage is TRBV15 and J usage is TRBJ1-2; no clear D. Germline CDR1 LNHNV, CDR2 YYDKDF (reference sequence). Trimming removed 2 bases from V and 8 bases from J, with 18 bases in between. The CDR3 sequence is 15 residues long. Here the CDR3 DNA reads TGTGCCACCAGCAGACCCGACGGATACAATGTGGGCTACACCTTC. Protein: CATSRPDGYNVGYTF.

The chain carries TRBV7-9 and TRBJ2-2, with D unclear. V was trimmed by 4 bases and J by 0 bases, leaving 15 bases between them. Per germline, CDR1 SEHNR and CDR2 FQNEAQ (reference sequence). The CDR3 extends over 17 amino acids. The CDR3 coding sequence is TGTGCCAGCAGCTACGTGACCCTCCTATCGAACACCGGGGAGCTGTTTTTT. The encoded protein is CASSYVTLLSNTGELFF.